These 8 T cell receptor beta chains came from one sample sequenced in a study of shared clonotypes between healthy human individuals. Naive CD8 cells were CD45RO-negative, positively selected for CCR7, excluding terminally differentiated effector memory CD45RA+ cells. Clones were sequenced by immunoSEQ multiplex PCR, and TCRdb holds only the in-frame ones, with some missing. The sample holds about 2 million clones, about 95% seen once. Sequences were obtained from naive CD8+ T cells sorted from blood. These receptors were obtained from a man between 18 and 29 years old in good health.

The chain combines TRBV27 with TRBJ2-3, with unresolved D. Germline CDR1 is MNHEY and CDR2 is SMNVEV (reference sequence). V was clipped by 2 bases and J by 0 bases, with 12 bases between them. The CDR3 is 16 amino acids. As DNA, the CDR3 is TGTGCCAGCAGTTTAACGTTCTCATCTAGCACAGATACGCAGTATTTT. Amino acids: CASSLTFSSSTDTQYF.

The gene calls are TRBV28 and TRBJ2-1, with TRBD1 matching 8 bases. Looked up from germline, CDR1 is MDHEN and CDR2 is SYDVKM. V trimming: 9 bases; J trimming: 5 bases; junction bases outside the gene matches: 9. This CDR3 is 14 amino acids long. The CDR3 region is CASRGVDRDNEQFF. CDR3 in DNA: TGTGCCAGTAGGGGGGTGGACAGGGACAATGAGCAGTTCTTC.

In its sample, this clone was seen once. Other DNA sequences in this specimen translate into the identical CDR3. J is TRBJ2-7 and V is TRBV6-5; 8 bases are a match to TRBD2. Germline V gene lookup returns CDR1 MNHEY and CDR2 SVGAGI. The J segment lost 1 base and the V segment lost 0 bases, leaving 2 bases of the junction unmatched. This CDR3 has 15 amino acids. This chain's CDR3 is CASSYSSGGSYEQYF. CDR3 bases: TGTGCCAGCAGTTACTCGAGCGGGGGTTCCTACGAGCAGTACTTC.

This clone was detected once. The J gene is TRBJ2-3, the V gene TRBV19; tentative D call: TRBD2 (5 bases). CDR1 and CDR2 (germline): LNHDA, SQIVND (reference sequence). This CDR3 has 15 residues. Between the trimmed V and J ends, which lost 3 bases and 0 bases, there was a span of 10 bases. This CDR3 is CASSISLVSTDTQYF. In DNA form, the CDR3 reads TGTGCCAGTAGTATCTCACTAGTTAGCACAGATACGCAGTATTTT.

The chain has TRBV27 and TRBJ2-7; 8 positions agree with TRBD1. The germline gives CDR1 MNHEY, CDR2 SMNVEV (reference sequence). The CDR3 is 14 amino acids. J was trimmed by 4 bases and V by 5 bases; bases with no gene match: 7. Here the CDR3 reads CASSQAGGAYEQYF. The CDR3 DNA follows: TGTGCCAGCAGTCAGGCAGGGGGCGCTTACGAGCAGTACTTC.

The chain employs TRBV5-5 and TRBJ1-3, with 7 bases that match TRBD1. V dropped 2 bases and J dropped 0; count of bases not matched to a gene: 2. Germline V gives CDR1 SGHKS, CDR2 YYEKEE (reference sequence). The CDR3 length is 15 residues. CDR3 DNA sequence: TGTGCCAGCAGCTTTGGGACAGACTCTGGAAACACCATATATTTT. It encodes CASSFGTDSGNTIYF. The full variable domain, rest sourced from reference TRBV5-5 and TRBJ1-3, is DAGVTQSPTHLIKTRGQQVTLRCSPISGHKSVSWYQQVLGQGPQFIFQYYEKEERGRGNFPDRFSARQFPNYSSELNVNALLLGDSALYLCASSFGTDSGNTIYFGEGSWLTVV.

The V call is TRBV10-3, the J call TRBJ1-5; D ambiguous. Germline assignment: CDR1 ENHRY and CDR2 SYGVKD. The CDR3 extends over 15 amino acids. V lost 2 bases and J lost 4, with 12 bases in between. CDR3 amino acids: CAISEPSVGNQPQHF. In DNA form, the CDR3 reads TGTGCCATCAGTGAGCCGAGTGTGGGTAATCAGCCCCAGCATTTT.

Turning to this clone: Other DNA sequences in this specimen translate into the identical CDR3. V and J are TRBV9 and TRBJ2-2; D uncertain. CDR1 and CDR2 from the germline V gene are SGDLS and YYNGEE. The CDR3 extends over 13 amino acids. With 0 bases removed from V and 6 bases from J, the gap between germline ends came to 6 bases. CDR3 coding DNA: TGTGCCAGCAGCGTAGGCGGTCCCGGGGAGCTGTTTTTT. It is translated as CASSVGGPGELFF.